This TCR beta chain stems from a study of blood T cells in healthy people across ages. With a J-beta primer mix and a sample-barcoded 5' primer, a second PCR ran roughly 6 to 11 cycles. TCRdb used MiXCR to reprocess the 5' RACE reads, holding one entry per CDR3 protein. The table has 800,000 to 1,000,000 distinct CDR3 sequences, around 46% seen once. Trimming shortened V by 6 bases and J by 2 bases, and 14 bases separated the two germline ends. This CDR3 region has 14 residues. CDR1 and CDR2 (germline): SGHRS, YFSETQ. The authors isolated at least 6 million PBMCs per sample. Sequencing used blood. This clonotype originated in a man aged 25-40 years in good health. This chain connects TRBV5-1 to TRBJ2-5; no clear D. CDR3 nucleotide sequence: TGCGCCAGCACCCCTTCAAACAGACAAGAGACCCAGTACTTC. Encoded protein: CASTPSNRQETQYF.